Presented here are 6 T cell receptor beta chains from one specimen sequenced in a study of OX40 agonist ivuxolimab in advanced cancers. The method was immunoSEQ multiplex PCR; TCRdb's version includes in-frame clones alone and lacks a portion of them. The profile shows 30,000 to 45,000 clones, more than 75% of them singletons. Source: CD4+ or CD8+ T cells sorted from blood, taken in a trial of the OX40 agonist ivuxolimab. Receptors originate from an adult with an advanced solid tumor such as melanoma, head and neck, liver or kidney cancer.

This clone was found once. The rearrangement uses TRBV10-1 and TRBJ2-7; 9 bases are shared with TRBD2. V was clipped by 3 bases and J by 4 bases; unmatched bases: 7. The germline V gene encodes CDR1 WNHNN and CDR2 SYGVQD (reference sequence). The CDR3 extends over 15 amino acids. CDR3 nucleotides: TGCGCCAGCAGTGATAGTGGTAGCGGGAGTTACGAGCAGTACTTC. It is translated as CASSDSGSGSYEQYF.

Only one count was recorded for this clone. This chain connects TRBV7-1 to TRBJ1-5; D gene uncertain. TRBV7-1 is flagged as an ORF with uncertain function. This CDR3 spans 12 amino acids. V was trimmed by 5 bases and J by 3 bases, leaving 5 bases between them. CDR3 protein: CASSVNNQPQHF. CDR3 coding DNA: TGTGCCAGCAGCGTCAACAATCAGCCCCAGCATTTT.

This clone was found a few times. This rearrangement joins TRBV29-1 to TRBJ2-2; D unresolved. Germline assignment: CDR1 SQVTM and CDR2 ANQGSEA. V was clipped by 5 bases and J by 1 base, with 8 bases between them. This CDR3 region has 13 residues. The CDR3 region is CSVMSGNTGELFF. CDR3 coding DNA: TGCAGCGTTATGTCAGGGAACACCGGGGAGCTGTTTTTT.

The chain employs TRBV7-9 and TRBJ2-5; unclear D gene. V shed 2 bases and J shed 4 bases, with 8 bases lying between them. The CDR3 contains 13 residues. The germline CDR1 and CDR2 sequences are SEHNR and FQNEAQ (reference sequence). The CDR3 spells CASSLMEGETQYF. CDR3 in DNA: TGTGCCAGCAGCTTAATGGAAGGAGAGACCCAGTACTTC. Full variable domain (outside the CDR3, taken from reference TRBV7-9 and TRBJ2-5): DTGVSQNPRHKITKRGQNVTFRCDPISEHNRLYWYRQTLGQGPEFLTYFQNEAQLEKSRLLSDRFSAERPKGSFSTLEIQRTEQGDSAMYLCASSLMEGETQYFGPGTRLLVL.

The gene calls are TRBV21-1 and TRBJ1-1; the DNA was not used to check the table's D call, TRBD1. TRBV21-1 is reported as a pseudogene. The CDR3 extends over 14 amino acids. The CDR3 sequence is CASSKGGGNTEAFF. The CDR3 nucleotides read TGTGCCAGCAGCAAAGGAGGGGGGAACACTGAAGCTTTCTTT.

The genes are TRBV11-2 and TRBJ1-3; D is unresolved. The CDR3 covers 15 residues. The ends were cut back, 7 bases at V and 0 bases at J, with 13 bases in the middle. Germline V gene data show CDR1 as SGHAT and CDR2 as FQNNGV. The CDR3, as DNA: TGTGCCAGCACGATTGGTCCGGGCTCTGGAAACACCATATATTTT. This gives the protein CASTIGPGSGNTIYF. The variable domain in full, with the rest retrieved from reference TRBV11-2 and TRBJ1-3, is EAGVAQSPRYKIIEKRQSVAFWCNPISGHATLYWYQQILGQGPKLLIQFQNNGVVDDSQLPKDRFSAERLKGVDSTLKIQPAKLEDSAVYLCASTIGPGSGNTIYFGEGSWLTVV.